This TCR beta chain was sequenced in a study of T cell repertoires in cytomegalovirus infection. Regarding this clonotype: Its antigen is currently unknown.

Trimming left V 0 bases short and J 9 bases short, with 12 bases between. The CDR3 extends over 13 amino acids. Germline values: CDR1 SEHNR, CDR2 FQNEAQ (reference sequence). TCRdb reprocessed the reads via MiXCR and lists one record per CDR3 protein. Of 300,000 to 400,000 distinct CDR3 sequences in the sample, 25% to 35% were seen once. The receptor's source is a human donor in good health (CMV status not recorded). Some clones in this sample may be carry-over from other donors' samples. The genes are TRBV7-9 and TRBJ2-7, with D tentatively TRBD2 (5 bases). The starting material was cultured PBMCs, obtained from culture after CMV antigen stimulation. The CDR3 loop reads CASSLAGEAAQYF. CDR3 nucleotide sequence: TGTGCCAGCAGCTTAGCCGGGGAAGCTGCGCAGTACTTC. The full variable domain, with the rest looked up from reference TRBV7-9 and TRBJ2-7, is DTGVSQNPRHKITKRGQNVTFRCDPISEHNRLYWYRQTLGQGPEFLTYFQNEAQLEKSRLLSDRFSAERPKGSFSTLEIQRTEQGDSAMYLCASSLAGEAAQYFGPGTRLTVT.